This TCR beta chain was found in a study of T-cell memory formation after mild COVID-19. This clonotype was observed a handful of times. Its cognate antigen is unknown. Germline values: CDR1 LNHNV, CDR2 YYDKDF (reference sequence). V shed 3 bases and J shed 2 bases, with 11 bases lying between them. The CDR3 is 14 amino acids. Study conclusions and caveats: There were some responding clones in pre-infection memory, which suggested that cross-reactive memory had joined. The CD4+ clones that contracted clustered mainly within CM and EM, and the CD8+ clones concentrated in EMRA.

TCRdb recomputed calls from the 5' RACE reads with MiXCR, one row per CDR3 protein. The sample includes approximately 300,000 distinct CDR3 sequences, less than 20% seen only once; the top ten take roughly 20%. Sequenced material: PBMCs or a T cell subset sorted from them (not recorded which). The rearrangement links TRBV15 to TRBJ2-7, with TRBD1 as a possible D gene (5 bases). This TCR was sampled from a man younger than 35 who had mild COVID-19 (a few samples of this study predate the infection). Cell type and time point are not known. CDR3 loop: CATSSKTATYEQYV. The DNA for the CDR3 is TGTGCCACCAGCAGTAAGACAGCCACCTACGAGCAGTACGTC.